The 14 T cell receptor beta chains below were found in one sample sequenced in a study of T cell responses to AZD1222 COVID-19 vaccine. The repertoire was sequenced with immunoSEQ multiplex PCR; TCRdb's copy has only in-frame clones and lacks some. This table holds some 140,000 clones, 90% to 95% found once. The sequenced sample was peripheral blood, obtained on day 0 of AZD1222 vaccination. These receptors all stem from an adult in good health.

The genes are TRBV19 and TRBJ1-1; 9 bases map to TRBD1. V shed 6 bases and J 1 base; nucleotides not matched to a gene: 9. The germline V gene has CDR1 LNHDA and CDR2 SQIVND (reference sequence). The CDR3 has 16 amino acids. CDR3 coding DNA: TGTGCCAGTAGGGGACAGGGTTGGGCGCAGAACACTGAAGCTTTCTTT. This gives the protein CASRGQGWAQNTEAFF.

This clone was seen a single time. The V gene is TRBV5-1, the J gene TRBJ1-2, with TRBD1 matching 7 bases. Losses at the gene ends were 2 bases for V and 4 bases for J; bases not matched to a gene: 2. This CDR3 contains 13 residues. CDR1 is SGHRS and CDR2 is YFSETQ in the germline V gene. Here the CDR3 DNA reads TGCGCCAGCAGCTTCGACAGGGCCTATGGCTACACCTTC. Protein product: CASSFDRAYGYTF. Variable domain in full (rest from reference TRBV5-1 and TRBJ1-2): KAGVTQTPRYLIKTRGQQVTLSCSPISGHRSVSWYQQTPGQGLQFLFEYFSETQRNKGNFPGRFSGRQFSNSRSEMNVSTLELGDSALYLCASSFDRAYGYTFGSGTRLTVV.

V is TRBV19 and J is TRBJ1-6; the match to TRBD1 covers 7 bases. The germline gives CDR1 LNHDA, CDR2 SQIVND (reference sequence). V lost 3 bases and J lost 5; bases outside the gene matches: 7. The CDR3 runs 16 residues. CDR3 bases: TGTGCCAGTAGTATTGATCTGGGACAGAATAATTCACCCCTCCACTTT. Translating gives CASSIDLGQNNSPLHF.

On this clone: Distinct nucleotide sequences in the sample also encode this CDR3. The chain links TRBV18 to TRBJ2-2, with D uncertain. This CDR3 is 14 amino acids long. Germline loops: CDR1 KGHSH, CDR2 LQKENI. The V end was cut by 2 bases, the J end by 0 bases, with 4 bases between. The CDR3 reads CASSPDSNTGELFF. CDR3 nucleotides: TGTGCCAGCTCACCAGACTCGAACACCGGGGAGCTGTTTTTT.

The chain combines TRBV19 with TRBJ2-3; D perhaps matches TRBD1 (5 bases). Between the trimmed V and J ends, which lost 1 base and 3 bases, there was a span of 5 bases. The V gene's germline CDR1 is LNHDA and CDR2 SQIVND (reference sequence). CDR3 length equals 13 residues. CDR3 nucleotide sequence: TGTGCCAGTAGTATAGCAGGGACAGATACGCAGTATTTT. It encodes CASSIAGTDTQYF.

This clone has a single count. The J gene is TRBJ2-2, the V gene TRBV5-1, with D unresolved. V was shortened by 3 bases and J by 0 bases, with 9 bases between the two germline ends. This CDR3 contains 15 residues. CDR1 and CDR2 (germline): SGHRS, YFSETQ. CDR3 in DNA: TGCGCCAGCAGCTCGTACAACGCGAACACCGGGGAGCTGTTTTTT. It codes for CASSSYNANTGELFF. The entire variable domain, with the rest obtained from reference TRBV5-1 and TRBJ2-2, is as follows: KAGVTQTPRYLIKTRGQQVTLSCSPISGHRSVSWYQQTPGQGLQFLFEYFSETQRNKGNFPGRFSGRQFSNSRSEMNVSTLELGDSALYLCASSSYNANTGELFFGEGSRLTVL.

The V and J genes are TRBV3-1 (or the pseudogene TRBV3-2) and TRBJ2-7; the match to TRBD1 covers 8 bases. Germline V gene sequence: CDR1 LGHDT, CDR2 YNNKEL (reference sequence). V shed 0 bases and J 2 bases; nucleotides not matched to a gene: 9. The CDR3 contains 17 residues. The CDR3 here is CASSQDFEGQETYEQYF. CDR3 DNA sequence: TGTGCCAGCAGCCAAGATTTCGAGGGACAGGAGACCTACGAGCAGTACTTC.

This sequence joins TRBV5-4 and TRBJ2-5; TRBD1 is a possible D gene (5 bases). CDR1 and CDR2 (germline): SGHNT, YYREEE (reference sequence). V was trimmed by 0 bases and J by 1 base, leaving 10 bases between them. The CDR3 is 15 residues long. CDR3 nucleotide sequence: TGTGCCAGCAGCTTGGCACAGGCGCGCCAAGAGACCCAGTACTTC. Protein sequence: CASSLAQARQETQYF.

The genes are TRBV4-1 and TRBJ1-1; D not resolved. The germline CDR1 and CDR2 sequences are MGHRA and YSYEKL. The V gene lost 1 base and the J gene lost 1 base, with 7 bases spanning the gap. The CDR3 contains 14 residues. The CDR3 spells CASSQGIANTEAFF. In DNA form, the CDR3 reads TGCGCCAGCAGCCAAGGGATTGCGAACACTGAAGCTTTCTTT.

The chain recombines TRBV14 with TRBJ2-5; possible D gene TRBD1, 5 bases. The CDR3 length is 16 residues. Germline-derived CDR1 and CDR2 are SGHDN and FVKESK. V was clipped by 0 bases and J by 1 base, with 12 bases between them. CDR3 region: CASSQDLGQLQETQYF. The CDR3 bases are TGTGCCAGCAGCCAAGATCTTGGACAACTCCAAGAGACCCAGTACTTC. The variable domain in full, completed from reference TRBV14 and TRBJ2-5, reads EAGVTQFPSHSVIEKGQTVTLRCDPISGHDNLYWYRRVMGKEIKFLLHFVKESKQDESGMPNNRFLAERTGGTYSTLKVQPAELEDSGVYFCASSQDLGQLQETQYFGPGTRLLVL.

The CDR3 region has the DNA TGTGCCAGCAGCGCCCGCGGACTGAGAAGCAATCAGCCCCAGCATTTT. It codes for CASSARGLRSNQPQHF. The chain uses TRBV5-5 and TRBJ1-5; no firm D call. CDR3 length: 16 residues. The germline gives CDR1 SGHKS, CDR2 YYEKEE (reference sequence). Trimming removed 4 bases from V and 1 base from J, with 15 bases in between.

This clone was observed a single time. This chain uses TRBV3-1 (or the pseudogene TRBV3-2) with TRBJ1-1, with D perhaps TRBD1 (5 bases). Looked up from germline, CDR1 is LGHDT and CDR2 is YNNKEL (reference sequence). Trimming shortened V by 4 bases and J by 7 bases, and 10 bases separated the two germline ends. The CDR3 totals 12 residues. CDR3: CASSLQGREAFF. The DNA of the CDR3 is TGTGCCAGCAGCCTTCAGGGCCGTGAAGCTTTCTTT.

The gene calls are TRBV5-1 and TRBJ1-2; TRBD1 matches at 7 bases. This CDR3 is 14 amino acids long. The trim removed 4 bases at V and 6 bases at J, leaving 9 bases unmatched. CDR1 is SGHRS and CDR2 is YFSETQ in the germline V gene. CDR3 nucleotide sequence: TGCGCCAGCAGCCTCCTTAGAGGGGGCGATGGCTACACCTTC. This codes for CASSLLRGGDGYTF.

The chain couples TRBV6-6 to TRBJ1-4; D is possibly TRBD1 (6 bases). Trimming pared 5 bases from V and 0 bases from J, leaving 16 bases between. The germline V gene encodes CDR1 MNHNY and CDR2 SVGAGI (reference sequence). The CDR3 sequence is 17 residues long. As DNA, the CDR3 is TGTGCCAGCAGTCAAAACATGGGGGGCACAACTAATGAAAAACTGTTTTTT. Translating gives CASSQNMGGTTNEKLFF.